This TCR beta chain stems from a study of T cell changes during pregnancy in multiple sclerosis. The CDR3 contains 15 residues. CDR1 is SGHTA and CDR2 is FQGNSA in the germline V gene. V gave up 5 bases and J gave up 1 base, with 13 bases separating them. The table came from immunoSEQ multiplex PCR; TCRdb's copy has only in-frame clones and leaves some out. The sample has under 70,000 clones, about 90% seen once. The source of this sequence is a female donor with multiple sclerosis, enrolled in a pregnancy study. Sequencing used CD4+ T cells from peripheral blood mononuclear cells, obtained in the first trimester of pregnancy. The gene calls are TRBV7-2 and TRBJ2-3; D might be TRBD2 (5 bases). CDR3 sequence (DNA): TGTGCCAGCAGCCCCGTCTTACTAGGCACAGATACGCAGTATTTT. Encoded protein: CASSPVLLGTDTQYF.